The 14 T cell receptor beta chains presented below share a single source sample, sequenced in a study of blood T cell repertoires in COVID-19. Method: immunoSEQ multiplex PCR; TCRdb's copy keeps in-frame clones and lacks some. The sample has 150,000 to 160,000 clones, 60% to 85% seen once; the top ten hold roughly 1.5%. The sequenced sample consisted of peripheral blood. Source of these receptors: an elderly man with acute or convalescent COVID-19.

The chain is built from TRBV28 and TRBJ1-1, with TRBD1 identical over 7 bases. Germline-derived CDR1 and CDR2 are MDHEN and SYDVKM. This CDR3 contains 17 residues. The V segment lost 6 bases and the J segment 3 bases; nucleotides outside the gene matches: 16. CDR3 in amino acids: CASRPGTAKQGYTEAFF. For the CDR3, the DNA is TGTGCCAGCAGACCTGGGACAGCAAAACAGGGGTACACTGAAGCTTTCTTT.

J is TRBJ1-1 and V is TRBV7-9, with a possible D match to TRBD1 (5 bases). The CDR3 loop spans 10 amino acids. Germline V lookup: CDR1 SEHNR, CDR2 FQNEAQ (reference sequence). The CDR3 is CLRAGLSAFF. CDR3 DNA sequence: TGTTTGAGGGCGGGACTATCGGCTTTCTTT.

CDR3 DNA sequence: TGTGCCAGTAGTATTACAACAGGTGCCTATGGCTACACCTTC. Translating gives CASSITTGAYGYTF. V usage is TRBV19 and J usage is TRBJ1-2; a possible D gene is TRBD1 (5 bases). This CDR3 comprises 14 residues. Germline V CDR1 and CDR2: LNHDA, SQIVND (reference sequence). V was trimmed by 3 bases and J by 4 bases, leaving 12 bases between them.

This clone showed up just a few times. The V call is TRBV7-2, the J call TRBJ2-7, with 8 bases aligning to TRBD1. Trimming removed 4 bases from V and 3 bases from J; junction bases left unmatched: 5. This CDR3 has 14 residues. Germline lookup yields CDR1 SGHTA and CDR2 FQGNSA. CDR3 sequence reads: CASSSGTGYYEQYF. DNA of the CDR3: TGTGCCAGCAGCTCCGGGACAGGTTACTACGAGCAGTACTTC.

The V call is TRBV6-5, the J call TRBJ1-6; the D gene is possibly TRBD1 (5 bases). The CDR3 totals 12 residues. Germline V gene lookup returns CDR1 MNHEY and CDR2 SVGAGI. With 6 bases removed from V and 7 bases from J, the gap between germline ends came to 7 bases. The CDR3 sequence: CASRGGNSPLHF. In DNA form, the CDR3 reads TGTGCCAGCAGGGGGGGGAATTCACCCCTCCACTTT.

This chain connects TRBV13 to TRBJ1-1, with TRBD1 matching 8 bases. The CDR3 runs to 15 residues. The germline V gene encodes CDR1 PRHDT and CDR2 FYEKMQ (reference sequence). The ends lost 5 bases at V and 1 base at J; junction bases unmatched: 6. The CDR3 region is CASSHWTGPNTEAFF. The DNA of the CDR3 is TGTGCCAGCAGCCATTGGACAGGGCCGAACACTGAAGCTTTCTTT.

DNA of the CDR3: TGCAGTGCTGAGCAAGAGACCCAGTACTTC. Translating gives CSAEQETQYF. This chain joins TRBV20-1 and TRBJ2-5; D call uncertain. Germline assignment: CDR1 DFQATT and CDR2 SNEGSKA (reference sequence). V was pared by 5 bases and J by 2 bases, with 3 bases between. CDR3 length: 10 amino acids.

Remarks on this clone: The same CDR3 also results from other DNA sequences found in this sample. The chain couples TRBV28 to TRBJ1-1; a possible D gene is TRBD1 (5 bases). The CDR3 spans 11 residues. Trimming removed 6 bases at V and 6 bases at J, with 8 bases between. Looked up from germline, CDR1 is MDHEN and CDR2 is SYDVKM. The CDR3 nucleotides read TGTGCCAGCAGGGGGCGCCCTGAAGCTTTCTTT. Translated, it gives CASRGRPEAFF.

The CDR3: CASQGYQVNTGELFF. The CDR3 coding sequence is TGTGCCAGCCAGGGGTATCAGGTCAACACCGGGGAGCTGTTTTTT. V is TRBV27 and J is TRBJ2-2, with D perhaps matching TRBD1 (6 bases). The CDR3 totals 15 residues. Germline assignment: CDR1 MNHEY and CDR2 SMNVEV (reference sequence). With 8 bases removed from V and 2 bases from J, the gap between germline ends came to 15 bases.

The chain carries TRBV11-2 and TRBJ2-4, with 7 bases identical to TRBD2. CDR1 and CDR2 from the germline V gene are SGHAT and FQNNGV. The CDR3 runs to 14 residues. V shed 1 base and J 8 bases; nucleotides not matched to a gene: 5. The CDR3 DNA reads TGTGCCAGCAGCTTAGGGGGAGGGCGAGACATTCAGTACTTC. It yields the protein CASSLGGGRDIQYF.

The rearrangement links TRBV7-2 to TRBJ1-5, with TRBD1 as a possible D gene (6 bases). Per the germline V gene, CDR1 is SGHTA and CDR2 is FQGNSA. CDR3 length equals 16 residues. The ends were cut back, 1 base at V and 2 bases at J, with 12 bases in the middle. The CDR3 sequence is CASSLGGGGGNQPQHF. The CDR3 DNA reads TGTGCCAGCAGCTTAGGGGGAGGGGGGGGCAATCAGCCCCAGCATTTT. Complete variable domain (other parts from reference TRBV7-2 and TRBJ1-5): GAGVSQSPSNKVTEKGKDVELRCDPISGHTALYWYRQSLGQGLEFLIYFQGNSAPDKSGLPSDRFSAERTGGSVSTLTIQRTQQEDSAVYLCASSLGGGGGNQPQHFGDGTRLSIL.

The chain carries TRBV12-5 and TRBJ1-1; D uncertain. Germline-derived CDR1 and CDR2 are LGHNT and FRNRAP. The CDR3 contains 13 residues. Trimming stripped 6 bases from V and 0 bases from J, with 8 bases between. The CDR3, as DNA: TGTGCTAGTGGAATCGGAGTGAACACTGAAGCTTTCTTT. This encodes CASGIGVNTEAFF.

V usage is TRBV19 and J usage is TRBJ1-5; 7 bases are shared with TRBD1. The CDR3 runs 12 residues. The germline V gene has CDR1 LNHDA and CDR2 SQIVND (reference sequence). The ends lost 6 bases at V and 4 bases at J; junction bases unmatched: 0. CDR3 residues: CASRQGNQPQHF. Here the CDR3 DNA reads TGTGCCAGTAGACAGGGGAATCAGCCCCAGCATTTT.

V gene TRBV4-2 combines with J gene TRBJ2-3, with 8 bases lining up with TRBD2. Trimming cost V 4 bases and J 2 bases; bases outside gene matches: 11. The CDR3 length is 17 residues. CDR1 LGHNA and CDR2 YNFKEQ come from the germline V gene. In DNA, the CDR3 is TGTGCCAGCAGCCGATCTGTCCCGGGGGGGACCACAGATACGCAGTATTTT. The encoded protein is CASSRSVPGGTTDTQYF.